A single sample gave rise to the 29 T cell receptor beta chains below, sequenced in a study of cytomegalovirus exposure and HLA in healthy donors. Clones were read by immunoSEQ multiplex PCR, and TCRdb kept only the in-frame ones, dropping some. The sample includes roughly 150,000 clones, approximately 87% of them seen just once. The sequenced material came from PBMCs. The receptors were gathered from a woman in her twenties or thirties in good health and CMV-seronegative.

This rearrangement joins TRBV7-8 to TRBJ1-3; no clear D. The CDR3 runs 13 residues. Germline V gene sequence: CDR1 SGHVS, CDR2 FQNEAQ. Trimming shortened V by 2 bases and J by 7 bases, and 9 bases separated the two germline ends. DNA of the CDR3: TGTGCCAGCAGCTTACGAACCGACAACACCATATATTTT. Translated: CASSLRTDNTIYF.

The chain carries TRBV6-5 and TRBJ2-7; 7 positions agree with TRBD1. The J segment lost 3 bases and the V segment lost 2 bases, leaving 7 bases of the junction unmatched. The V gene's germline CDR1 is MNHEY and CDR2 SVGAGI. This CDR3 comprises 15 residues. In nucleotides, the CDR3 is TGTGCCAGCAGTTACCGACAGGGTATAAACTACGAGCAGTACTTC. The encoded protein is CASSYRQGINYEQYF.

The chain is built from TRBV30 and TRBJ2-2; D not resolved. Germline lookup yields CDR1 GTSNPN and CDR2 SVGIG (reference sequence). The CDR3 extends over 11 amino acids. V shed 3 bases and J shed 1 base, with 0 bases lying between them. For the CDR3, the DNA is TGTGCCTGGAGGAACACCGGGGAGCTGTTTTTT. Translation: CAWRNTGELFF.

The chain employs TRBV25-1 and TRBJ1-4; D ambiguous. Trimming left V 1 base short and J 0 bases short, with 9 bases between. Looked up from germline, CDR1 is MGHDK and CDR2 is SYGVNS. This CDR3 is built from 16 residues. CDR3 in amino acids: CASSELAATTNEKLFF. The CDR3 DNA follows: TGTGCCAGCAGTGAATTGGCGGCGACAACTAATGAAAAACTGTTTTTT.

The J gene is TRBJ2-1, the V gene TRBV6-1; 7 bases agree with TRBD2. The CDR3 loop spans 13 amino acids. After removal of 2 bases from V and 7 bases from J, the junction contained 2 bases not matched to a gene. CDR1 and CDR2 from the germline V gene are MNHNS and SASEGT. As DNA, the CDR3 is TGTGCCAGCAGTGAAAGGCGGGGGAATGAGCAGTTCTTC. It encodes CASSERRGNEQFF.

The chain is built from TRBV11-3 and TRBJ1-6, with a weak D call TRBD1 (6 bases). V was clipped by 5 bases and J by 9 bases, with 11 bases between them. Germline V gives CDR1 SGHNT, CDR2 YENEEA. This CDR3 is built from 13 residues. The CDR3 sequence: CASSATGGSPLHF. DNA for the CDR3: TGTGCCAGCAGCGCGACAGGAGGTTCACCCCTCCACTTT.

A single count supports this clone. The J gene is TRBJ1-6, the V gene TRBV5-4; 7 bases line up with TRBD1. The CDR3 totals 15 residues. With 4 bases clipped from V and 7 bases from J, the junction kept 8 bases outside the gene matches. CDR1 and CDR2 from the germline V gene are SGHNT and YYREEE (reference sequence). The CDR3 DNA sequence: TGTGCCAGCAGCGGGGGGGACAGAAGGAATTCACCCCTCCACTTT. Amino acids: CASSGGDRRNSPLHF.

This rearrangement joins TRBV30 to TRBJ1-4; D ambiguous. V shed 0 bases and J shed 7 bases, with 15 bases lying between them. Germline V gives CDR1 GTSNPN, CDR2 SVGIG (reference sequence). The CDR3 consists of 15 residues. CDR3 DNA sequence: TGTGCCTGGAGTGTGGGAAACCGAGGCGGTGAAAAACTGTTTTTT. Translating it yields CAWSVGNRGGEKLFF.

This chain connects TRBV4-1 to TRBJ1-1, with D unresolved. Between the trimmed V and J ends, which lost 3 bases and 5 bases, there was a span of 7 bases. CDR3 length equals 12 residues. Germline values: CDR1 MGHRA, CDR2 YSYEKL. CDR3 amino acids: CASSQFGTEAFF. CDR3 in DNA: TGCGCCAGCAGCCAGTTCGGGACTGAAGCTTTCTTT.

This clone was counted between two and nine times. The chain links TRBV14 to TRBJ1-2, with TRBD1 matching 8 bases. The V and J ends lost 5 bases and 7 bases, in that order; junction bases with no gene match: 9. Germline V gene lookup returns CDR1 SGHDN and CDR2 FVKESK. The CDR3 covers 14 residues. The CDR3 loop reads CASSSSRQGPGYTF. Here the CDR3 DNA reads TGTGCCAGCAGCTCTTCCCGACAGGGGCCTGGCTACACCTTC.

The rearrangement uses TRBV6-1 and TRBJ1-5; a weak D match, TRBD1 (5 bases). This CDR3 is built from 14 residues. V lost 4 bases and J 2 bases, leaving 9 bases between the germline ends. Germline V gene data show CDR1 as MNHNS and CDR2 as SASEGT. The CDR3, as DNA: TGTGCCAGCAGTGTGAGGGGAGGCAATCAGCCCCAGCATTTT. Residues: CASSVRGGNQPQHF.

The chain couples TRBV18 to TRBJ2-7; the D is unclear. Germline V gene lookup returns CDR1 KGHSH and CDR2 LQKENI. Trimming cost V 4 bases and J 7 bases, with 20 bases left between them. The CDR3 runs to 15 residues. As DNA, the CDR3 is TGTGCCAGCTCACTAAACAGTCTAGGAGTAAGTGAGCAGTACTTC. It translates to CASSLNSLGVSEQYF.

The table lists this clone with a count of one. The CDR3 coding sequence is TGTGCCAGCAGGGGGGACGCGGGAGAGCAGTACTTC. Its translation: CASRGDAGEQYF. The chain joins TRBV6-1 to TRBJ2-7; TRBD2 is a possible D gene (6 bases). Germline CDR1 is MNHNS and CDR2 is SASEGT. V was trimmed by 6 bases and J by 7 bases, leaving 13 bases between them. The CDR3 sequence is 12 residues long.

The chain combines TRBV6-1 with TRBJ2-5, with a tentative D call TRBD1 (5 bases). The CDR3 runs to 15 residues. Germline CDR1 and CDR2: MNHNS and SASEGT. The germline V and J ends were trimmed by 7 bases and 7 bases, with 22 bases remaining between them. In nucleotides, the CDR3 is TGTGCCAGCAAGGGTGCAGGGCTAAATTTAGGGACCCAGTACTTC. Its protein is CASKGAGLNLGTQYF.

This chain joins TRBV7-2 and TRBJ1-1, with 7 positions matching TRBD1. The CDR3 runs 14 residues. V dropped 5 bases and J dropped 3; count of bases not matched to a gene: 6. Per germline, CDR1 SGHTA and CDR2 FQGNSA. The CDR3 DNA reads TGTGCCAGCAGCCCAAACAGGGGTGACACTGAAGCTTTCTTT. Its protein product is CASSPNRGDTEAFF.

This chain connects TRBV4-1 to TRBJ1-1, with D possibly TRBD1 on 6 matching bases. The V end was cut by 6 bases, the J end by 4 bases, with 12 bases between. The length of the CDR3 is 13 residues. Germline V gene data show CDR1 as MGHRA and CDR2 as YSYEKL. The CDR3: CASREGDGTEAFF. The CDR3 nucleotides read TGCGCCAGCAGGGAGGGGGACGGCACTGAAGCTTTCTTT.

The genes are TRBV29-1 and TRBJ2-5, with D tentatively TRBD2 (6 bases). V shed 4 bases and J shed 5 bases, with 14 bases lying between them. CDR3 length: 13 residues. Per germline, CDR1 SQVTM and CDR2 ANQGSEA. CDR3 sequence (DNA): TGCAGCGTTGTAGGGCGGGGTGAGGAGACCCAGTACTTC. It specifies CSVVGRGEETQYF.

The chain recombines TRBV28 with TRBJ2-5, with 7 positions matching TRBD1. From germline, CDR1 is MDHEN and CDR2 SYDVKM. Losses at the gene ends were 5 bases for V and 0 bases for J; bases not matched to a gene: 6. The CDR3 sequence is 15 residues long. The CDR3 DNA sequence: TGTGCCAGCAGTAAAGGGACAGCTTACCAAGAGACCCAGTACTTC. Translation gives CASSKGTAYQETQYF. The variable domain in full, completed from reference TRBV28 and TRBJ2-5, reads DVKVTQSSRYLVKRTGEKVFLECVQDMDHENMFWYRQDPGLGLRLIYFSYDVKMKEKGDIPEGYSVSREKKERFSLILESASTNQTSMYLCASSKGTAYQETQYFGPGTRLLVL.

The chain links TRBV10-3 to TRBJ2-7, with TRBD1 matching 9 bases. Germline V gives CDR1 ENHRY, CDR2 SYGVKD. CDR3 length equals 15 residues. The V segment lost 2 bases and the J segment 1 base; nucleotides outside the gene matches: 3. As DNA, the CDR3 is TGTGCCATCAGTGAGGTCGGGACAGGGTCCTACGAGCAGTACTTC. It yields the protein CAISEVGTGSYEQYF.

The genes are TRBV28 and TRBJ2-1; 15 nucleotides line up with TRBD2. With V trimmed by 0 bases and J by 9 bases, 9 bases remained unmatched. Germline CDR1 is MDHEN and CDR2 is SYDVKM. This CDR3 contains 18 residues. CDR3 coding DNA: TGTGCCAGCAGTTTATGGGAAGGACTAGCGGGAGGGCCCGGTGAGCAGTTCTTC. Translated, it gives CASSLWEGLAGGPGEQFF.

The J gene is TRBJ1-2, the V gene TRBV2; D gene unclear. V lost 3 bases and J lost 4, with 6 bases in between. This CDR3 has 12 residues. CDR1 is SNHLY and CDR2 is FYNNEI in the germline V gene. The CDR3 coding sequence is TGTGCCAGCAGTGAGGCCCGCTATGGCTACACCTTC. The encoded protein is CASSEARYGYTF.

The chain recombines TRBV19 with TRBJ2-1, with 10 bases identical to TRBD2. CDR3 size: 13 residues. Germline lookup yields CDR1 LNHDA and CDR2 SQIVND (reference sequence). V was clipped by 5 bases and J by 9 bases; unmatched bases: 4. DNA of the CDR3: TGTGCCAGTAGTGTCAGGACTAGCGGTGAGCAGTTCTTC. Translation: CASSVRTSGEQFF.

This clone has a single count. V is TRBV29-1 and J is TRBJ1-1; 8 bases map to TRBD1. The trim removed 6 bases at V and 6 bases at J, leaving 21 bases unmatched. The CDR3 covers 17 residues. Germline lookup yields CDR1 SQVTM and CDR2 ANQGSEA. CDR3 coding DNA: TGCAGCGTCCACGGGACAGGAAAGGCGAGCCGGTTGGCTGAAGCTTTCTTT. Its protein is CSVHGTGKASRLAEAFF.

This clone appeared many times. The gene calls are TRBV7-8 and TRBJ1-5, with TRBD1 matching 8 bases. V shed 5 bases and J 9 bases; nucleotides not matched to a gene: 15. CDR1 is SGHVS and CDR2 is FQNEAQ in the germline V gene. The CDR3 is 16 residues long. In DNA, the CDR3 is TGTGCCAGCAGCGACCTGGCAGGGGGCACTCAAGGGCCCCAGCATTTT. Translated: CASSDLAGGTQGPQHF.

The chain is built from TRBV28 and TRBJ1-1, with D possibly matching TRBD1 (6 bases). Germline lookup yields CDR1 MDHEN and CDR2 SYDVKM. V shed 8 bases and J shed 0 bases, with 13 bases lying between them. The CDR3 covers 14 residues. The CDR3 sequence: CASFAGQLNTEAFF. CDR3 DNA sequence: TGTGCCAGCTTCGCCGGACAGTTGAACACTGAAGCTTTCTTT.

CDR3 sequence reads: CASSSGTGGQPQHF. The CDR3 DNA reads as TGTGCCAGCAGTTCGGGGACAGGGGGTCAGCCCCAGCATTTT. This chain connects TRBV6-5 to TRBJ1-5, with TRBD1 matching 11 bases. V dropped 4 bases and J dropped 6; count of bases not matched to a gene: 2. The CDR3 contains 14 residues. CDR1 and CDR2 from the germline V gene are MNHEY and SVGAGI.

The chain links TRBV27 to TRBJ1-5; D call uncertain. The CDR3 covers 16 residues. CDR1 is MNHEY and CDR2 is SMNVEV in the germline V gene (reference sequence). V lost 4 bases and J 0 bases, leaving 13 bases between the germline ends. This CDR3 is CASSSHDTYSNQPQHF. DNA of the CDR3: TGTGCCAGCAGTTCCCACGACACCTATAGCAATCAGCCCCAGCATTTT.

The rearrangement links TRBV7-2 to TRBJ2-2, with TRBD1 identical over 9 bases. Germline V gene sequence: CDR1 SGHTA, CDR2 FQGNSA. The CDR3 sequence is 16 residues long. V lost 5 bases and J lost 1; bases outside the gene matches: 5. For the CDR3, the DNA is TGTGCCAGCAGCCCCGGGGGACAGGGGAACACCGGGGAGCTGTTTTTT. Amino acids: CASSPGGQGNTGELFF.

This chain joins TRBV27 and TRBJ2-2; weak D call: TRBD2 (6 bases). This CDR3 is built from 15 residues. Per germline, CDR1 MNHEY and CDR2 SMNVEV (reference sequence). The germline V and J ends were trimmed by 4 bases and 0 bases, with 9 bases remaining between them. The CDR3 DNA reads TGTGCCAGCAGTTCTACGGGGGCGAACACCGGGGAGCTGTTTTTT. Protein product: CASSSTGANTGELFF.